These 7 T cell receptor beta chains originate from one sample sequenced in a study of CD8 T cells in Susac syndrome. Reverse transcription used about 0.45 to 1 ug RNA and random hexamers. TCRdb reprocessed the immunoSEQ multiplex PCR reads with MiXCR, giving one entry per CDR3 protein. The table lists about 190,000 distinct CDR3 sequences, 90% to 97% of them singletons. Sequenced material: CD4+ T cells from PBMCs. Receptors originate from a human donor with Susac syndrome.

V gene TRBV3-1 combines with J gene TRBJ1-2; D gene unclear. The germline V gene has CDR1 LGHDT and CDR2 YNNKEL (reference sequence). The V end lost 2 bases, the J end lost 5 bases, and 15 bases lay between the germline ends. This CDR3 comprises 15 residues. The CDR3 DNA sequence: TGTGCCAGCAGCCAAAGTACGGGAGGCGCATATGGCTACACCTTC. As protein: CASSQSTGGAYGYTF. Full variable domain (missing parts from reference TRBV3-1 and TRBJ1-2): DTAVSQTPKYLVTQMGNDKSIKCEQNLGHDTMYWYKQDSKKFLKIMFSYNNKELIINETVPNRFSPKSPDKAHLNLHINSLELGDSAVYFCASSQSTGGAYGYTFGSGTRLTVV.

This chain uses TRBV29-1 with TRBJ2-1, with a tentative D call TRBD1 (6 bases). CDR3 size: 14 residues. The ends were cut back, 3 bases at V and 5 bases at J, with 14 bases in the middle. The germline gives CDR1 SQVTM, CDR2 ANQGSEA. DNA of the CDR3: TGCAGCGTTGAGTCCAGGGGATTAAACAATGAGCAGTTCTTC. Its translation is CSVESRGLNNEQFF.

This rearrangement joins TRBV12-3 or TRBV12-4 to TRBJ2-2, with 7 bases aligning to TRBD1. The V gene end was trimmed by 5 bases and the J gene end by 7 bases; junction bases not matched to a gene: 4. This CDR3 has 13 amino acids. CDR3: CASSPHRGGELFF. Written as DNA, the CDR3 is TGTGCCAGCAGTCCCCACAGGGGCGGGGAGCTGTTTTTT.

The rearrangement links TRBV19 to TRBJ2-2; D is unresolved. The CDR3 totals 13 residues. Trimming took off 11 bases at V and 0 bases at J, with 10 bases between the two ends. CDR1 LNHDA and CDR2 SQIVND come from the germline V gene (reference sequence). CDR3 protein: CACLRTNTGELFF. For the CDR3, the DNA is TGTGCCTGTCTCCGAACGAACACCGGGGAGCTGTTTTTT. The variable domain in full, completed from reference TRBV19 and TRBJ2-2, reads DGGITQSPKYLFRKEGQNVTLSCEQNLNHDAMYWYRQDPGQGLRLIYYSQIVNDFQKGDIAEGYSVSREKKESFPLTVTSAQKNPTAFYLCACLRTNTGELFFGEGSRLTVL.

The rearrangement links TRBV10-2 to TRBJ1-2; TRBD1 aligns across 11 bases. The CDR3 totals 14 residues. J was trimmed by 6 bases and V by 5 bases; bases with no gene match: 5. Germline CDR1 reads WSHSY; CDR2 reads SAAADI. CDR3 protein: CASSSGTGGNGYTF. The CDR3 bases are TGCGCCAGCAGTTCTGGGACAGGGGGAAATGGCTACACCTTC.

The gene calls are TRBV4-3 and TRBJ2-3, with 7 bases that match TRBD2. This CDR3 has 13 amino acids. Germline-derived CDR1 and CDR2 are LGHNA and YSLEER. Trimming removed 0 bases from V and 13 bases from J; junction bases left unmatched: 7. CDR3: CASSQDQASGKYF. CDR3 nucleotide sequence: TGCGCCAGCAGCCAAGATCAGGCTAGCGGCAAGTATTTT.

This clonotype was detected once. The chain has TRBV20-1 and TRBJ2-2; 8 nucleotides align to TRBD1. The J segment lost 5 bases and the V segment lost 0 bases, leaving 5 bases of the junction unmatched. The germline CDR1 and CDR2 sequences are DFQATT and SNEGSKA (reference sequence). The CDR3 sequence is 15 residues long. DNA for the CDR3: TGCAGTGCTAGAGATGGGACAGGACCAACCGGGGAGCTGTTTTTT. Translating it yields CSARDGTGPTGELFF.